This TCR beta chain stems from a study of cytomegalovirus exposure and HLA in healthy donors. Primers included in the PCR were 60 Vbeta and 13 Jbeta primers. Assay: immunoSEQ multiplex PCR; the TCRdb copy retains only in-frame clones and omits some. Of about 160,000 clones detected, around 84% appear once; the ten largest clones hold 1.9%. Deletions cut 0 bases from V and 8 bases from J, with 5 bases between. CDR3 length equals 12 residues. Germline-derived CDR1 and CDR2 are SGHTA and FQGNSA. This clone was counted between two and nine times. The chain employs TRBV7-2 and TRBJ1-5; no clear D. The sample was PBMCs. This clonotype was sampled from a man aged 18 to 35 in good health and CMV-seronegative. The CDR3 reads CASSLASEPQHF. For the CDR3, the DNA is TGTGCCAGCAGCTTAGCATCGGAGCCCCAGCATTTT.